This T cell receptor beta chain was retrieved from a study of identifying expanded T cells in peripheral blood. Findings and limits, study-wide: Roughly two-week clone count variance significantly increased as total template count grew. Differentially abundant clones: roughly 1.2 between replicates, around 17 at around 2 weeks, less than 20 at four.

CDR3 length: 11 residues. Germline loops: CDR1 SNHLY, CDR2 FYNNEI. Trimming stripped 6 bases from V and 11 bases from J, with 12 bases between. Collection occurred without any documented infections or immune events in donors. Only a few counts were recorded for this clone. The antigen is unknown. Only in-frame clones appear in the TCRdb table, and some are missing; sequencing was by immunoSEQ multiplex PCR. The data contain 70,000 to 100,000 clones, roughly 86% of them singletons. J is TRBJ2-3 and V is TRBV2; no definite D call. Sequenced material: blood. This sequence was found in a person aged 18-69 years in good health. The CDR3 coding sequence is TGTGCCAGCAGATTTGAGCATGTGCAGTATTTT. It yields the protein CASRFEHVQYF.